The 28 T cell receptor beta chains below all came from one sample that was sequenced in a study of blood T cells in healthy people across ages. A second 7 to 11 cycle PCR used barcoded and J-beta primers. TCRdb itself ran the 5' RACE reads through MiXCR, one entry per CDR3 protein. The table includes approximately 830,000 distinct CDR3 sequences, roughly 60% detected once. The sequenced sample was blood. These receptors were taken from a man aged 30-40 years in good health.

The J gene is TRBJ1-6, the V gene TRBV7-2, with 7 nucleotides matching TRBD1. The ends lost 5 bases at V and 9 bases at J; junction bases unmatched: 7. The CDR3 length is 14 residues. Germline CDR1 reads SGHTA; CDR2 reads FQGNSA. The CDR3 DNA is TGTGCCAGCAGCCGATGGGACAGAGTTTCACCCCTCCACTTT. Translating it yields CASSRWDRVSPLHF.

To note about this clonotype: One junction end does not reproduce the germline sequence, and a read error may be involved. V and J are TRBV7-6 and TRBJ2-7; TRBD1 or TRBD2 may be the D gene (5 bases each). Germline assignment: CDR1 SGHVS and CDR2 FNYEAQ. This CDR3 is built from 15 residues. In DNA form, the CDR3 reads TGTACCAGCAGCTTGTCTGGGGACCACTCCTACGAGCAGTACTTC. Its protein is CTSSLSGDHSYEQYF.

CDR3 amino acids: CSVTILGDSSEAFF. Written as DNA, the CDR3 is TGCAGCGTTACCATCCTTGGGGACAGCTCTGAAGCTTTCTTT. This chain connects TRBV29-1 to TRBJ1-1; 7 nucleotides align to TRBD1. The CDR3 is 14 amino acids. V was clipped by 5 bases and J by 6 bases; unmatched bases: 12. The germline V gene encodes CDR1 SQVTM and CDR2 ANQGSEA.

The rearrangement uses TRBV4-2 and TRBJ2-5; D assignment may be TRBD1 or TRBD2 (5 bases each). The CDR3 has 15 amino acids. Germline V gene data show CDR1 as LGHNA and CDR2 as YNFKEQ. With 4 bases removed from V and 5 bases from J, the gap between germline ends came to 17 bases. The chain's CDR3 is CASSRRGDGIETQYF. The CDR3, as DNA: TGTGCCAGCAGCCGGAGAGGGGATGGGATTGAGACCCAGTACTTC.

The CDR3 protein is CASSGLAATKQFF. CDR3 nucleotides: TGTGCCAGCAGCGGTCTAGCGGCCACTAAGCAGTTCTTC. V is TRBV9 and J is TRBJ2-1, with 7 bases that match TRBD2. CDR1 and CDR2 from the germline V gene are SGDLS and YYNGEE. V lost 3 bases and J lost 11; bases outside the gene matches: 8. The CDR3 totals 13 residues.

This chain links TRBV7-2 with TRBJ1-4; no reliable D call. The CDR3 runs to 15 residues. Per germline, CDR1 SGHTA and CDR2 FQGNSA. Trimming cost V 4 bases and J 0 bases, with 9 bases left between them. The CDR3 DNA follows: TGTGCCAGCAGCTCCAGACGGACAACTAATGAAAAACTGTTTTTT. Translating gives CASSSRRTTNEKLFF.

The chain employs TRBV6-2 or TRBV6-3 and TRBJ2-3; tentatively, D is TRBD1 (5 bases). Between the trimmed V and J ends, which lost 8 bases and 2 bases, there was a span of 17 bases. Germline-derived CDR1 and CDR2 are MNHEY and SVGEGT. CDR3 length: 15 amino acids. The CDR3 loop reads CASGNVGLLTDTQYF. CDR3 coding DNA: TGTGCCAGCGGGAACGTGGGGCTCCTCACAGATACGCAGTATTTT.

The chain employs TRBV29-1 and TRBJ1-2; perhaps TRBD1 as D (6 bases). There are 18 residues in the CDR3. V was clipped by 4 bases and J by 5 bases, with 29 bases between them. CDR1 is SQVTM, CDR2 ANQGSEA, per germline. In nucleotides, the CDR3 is TGCAGCGTTGCGGCGCCCGGGACACGGTCCCGCGAGGGATATGGCTACACCTTC. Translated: CSVAAPGTRSREGYGYTF.

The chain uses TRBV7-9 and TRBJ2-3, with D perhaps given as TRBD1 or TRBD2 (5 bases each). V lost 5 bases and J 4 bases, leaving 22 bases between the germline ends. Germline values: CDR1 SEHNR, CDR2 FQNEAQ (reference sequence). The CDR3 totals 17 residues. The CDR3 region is CASSDRYGAGSPDTQYF. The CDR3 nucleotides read TGTGCCAGCAGCGATCGGTACGGGGCAGGGTCCCCAGATACGCAGTATTTT.

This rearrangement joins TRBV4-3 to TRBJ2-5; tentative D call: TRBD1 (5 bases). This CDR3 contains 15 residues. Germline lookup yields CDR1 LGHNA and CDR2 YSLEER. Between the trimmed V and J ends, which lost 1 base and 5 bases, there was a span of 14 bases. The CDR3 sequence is CASSQAQGFMETQYF. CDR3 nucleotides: TGCGCCAGCAGCCAAGCCCAGGGTTTCATGGAGACCCAGTACTTC.

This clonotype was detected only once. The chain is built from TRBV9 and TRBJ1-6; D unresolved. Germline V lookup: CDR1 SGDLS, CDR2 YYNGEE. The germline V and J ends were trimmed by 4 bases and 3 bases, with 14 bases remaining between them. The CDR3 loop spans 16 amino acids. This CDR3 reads CASSPGTEGYNSPLHF. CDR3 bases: TGTGCCAGCAGCCCCGGTACGGAGGGCTATAATTCACCCCTCCACTTT.

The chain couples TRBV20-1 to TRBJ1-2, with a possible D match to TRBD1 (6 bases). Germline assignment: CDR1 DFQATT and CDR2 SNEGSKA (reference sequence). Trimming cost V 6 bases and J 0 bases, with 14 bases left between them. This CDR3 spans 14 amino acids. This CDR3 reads CSAIGQPTNYGYTF. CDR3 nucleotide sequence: TGCAGTGCCATAGGACAGCCGACTAACTATGGCTACACCTTC.

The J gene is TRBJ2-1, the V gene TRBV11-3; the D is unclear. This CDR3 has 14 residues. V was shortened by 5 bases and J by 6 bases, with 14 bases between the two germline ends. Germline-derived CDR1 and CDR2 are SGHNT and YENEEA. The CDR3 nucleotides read TGTGCCAGCAGCCCCACCCGGTTCACCAATGAGCAGTTCTTC. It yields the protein CASSPTRFTNEQFF. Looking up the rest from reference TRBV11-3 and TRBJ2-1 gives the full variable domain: EAGVVQSPRYKIIEKKQPVAFWCNPISGHNTLYWYLQNLGQGPELLIRYENEEAVDDSQLPKDRFSAERLKGVDSTLKIQPAELGDSAVYLCASSPTRFTNEQFFGPGTRLTVL.

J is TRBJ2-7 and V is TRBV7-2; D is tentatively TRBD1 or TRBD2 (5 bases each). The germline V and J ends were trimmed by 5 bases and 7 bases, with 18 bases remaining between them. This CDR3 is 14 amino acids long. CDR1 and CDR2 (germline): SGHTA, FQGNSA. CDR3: CASSEGTGAREQYF. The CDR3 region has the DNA TGTGCCAGCAGCGAGGGGACCGGGGCGCGTGAGCAGTACTTC.

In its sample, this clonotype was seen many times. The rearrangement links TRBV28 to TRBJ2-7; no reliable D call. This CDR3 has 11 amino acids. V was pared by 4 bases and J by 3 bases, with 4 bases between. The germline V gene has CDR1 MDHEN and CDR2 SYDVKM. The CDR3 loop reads CASSWGYEQYF. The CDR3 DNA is TGTGCCAGCAGTTGGGGCTACGAGCAGTACTTC.

The CDR3 DNA sequence: TGTGCCACCAGCAGAGAGGGGGCGGACGAGCAGTACTTC. Translation: CATSREGADEQYF. This chain uses TRBV15 with TRBJ2-7; D perhaps matches TRBD1 (6 bases). Germline V gene data show CDR1 as LNHNV and CDR2 as YYDKDF (reference sequence). This CDR3 spans 13 amino acids. Trimming took off 0 bases at V and 5 bases at J, with 8 bases between the two ends.

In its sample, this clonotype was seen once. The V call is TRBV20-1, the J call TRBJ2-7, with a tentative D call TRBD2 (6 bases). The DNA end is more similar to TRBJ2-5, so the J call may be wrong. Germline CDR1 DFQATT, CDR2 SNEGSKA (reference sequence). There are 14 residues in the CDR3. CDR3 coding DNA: TGCAGTGTGGAGGTGGTAGCGGTTATAGAGACCCAGTACTTC. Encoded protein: CSVEVVAVIETQYF.

The CDR3 nucleotides are TGTGCCAGCAGGAGCGACCAGGGTATGGTCAATCAGCCCCAGCATTTT. This translates into CASRSDQGMVNQPQHF. The chain has TRBV28 and TRBJ1-5; a possible D gene is TRBD1 (5 bases). Per germline, CDR1 MDHEN and CDR2 SYDVKM. V shed 6 bases and J shed 3 bases, with 18 bases lying between them. The CDR3 extends over 16 amino acids.

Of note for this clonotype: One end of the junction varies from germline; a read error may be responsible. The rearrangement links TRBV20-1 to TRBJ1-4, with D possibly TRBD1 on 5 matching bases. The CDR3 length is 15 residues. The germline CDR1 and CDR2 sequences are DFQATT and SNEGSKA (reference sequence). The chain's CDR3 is CSVRDAQDANEKLFF. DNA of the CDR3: TGCAGTGTTAGAGATGCACAGGACGCTAATGAAAAACTGTTTTTT.

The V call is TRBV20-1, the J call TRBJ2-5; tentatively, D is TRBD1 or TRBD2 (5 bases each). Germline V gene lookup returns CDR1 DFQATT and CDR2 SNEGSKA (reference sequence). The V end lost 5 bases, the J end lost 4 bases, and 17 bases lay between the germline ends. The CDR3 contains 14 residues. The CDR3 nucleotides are TGCAGTGCTGAACCTCCCGATGGGGGAGAGACCCAGTACTTC. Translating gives CSAEPPDGGETQYF.

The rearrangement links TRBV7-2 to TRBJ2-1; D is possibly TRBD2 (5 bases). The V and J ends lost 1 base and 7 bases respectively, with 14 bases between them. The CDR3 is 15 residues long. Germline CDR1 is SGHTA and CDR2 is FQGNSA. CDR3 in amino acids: CASSLGRAVANEQFF. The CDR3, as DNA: TGTGCCAGCAGCTTAGGACGAGCGGTCGCAAATGAGCAGTTCTTC.

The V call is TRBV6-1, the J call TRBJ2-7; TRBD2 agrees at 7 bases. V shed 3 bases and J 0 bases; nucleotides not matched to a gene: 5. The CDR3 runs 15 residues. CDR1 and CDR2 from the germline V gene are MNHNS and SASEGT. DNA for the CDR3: TGTGCCAGCAGTGAGACAGCGGGACGCTCCTACGAGCAGTACTTC. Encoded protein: CASSETAGRSYEQYF.

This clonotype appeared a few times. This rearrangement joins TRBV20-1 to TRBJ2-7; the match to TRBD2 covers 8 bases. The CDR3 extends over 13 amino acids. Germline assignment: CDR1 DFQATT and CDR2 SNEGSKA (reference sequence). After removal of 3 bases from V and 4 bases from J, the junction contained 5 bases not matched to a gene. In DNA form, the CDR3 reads TGCAGTGCTAGTGGGGGACTAGGGTACGAGCAGTACTTC. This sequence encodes CSASGGLGYEQYF.

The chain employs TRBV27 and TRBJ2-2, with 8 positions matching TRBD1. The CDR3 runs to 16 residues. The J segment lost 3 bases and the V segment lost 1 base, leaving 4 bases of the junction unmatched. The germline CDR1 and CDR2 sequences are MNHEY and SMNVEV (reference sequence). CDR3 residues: CASSLYGTGDTGELFF. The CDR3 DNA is TGTGCCAGCAGTTTATATGGGACAGGAGACACCGGGGAGCTGTTTTTT.

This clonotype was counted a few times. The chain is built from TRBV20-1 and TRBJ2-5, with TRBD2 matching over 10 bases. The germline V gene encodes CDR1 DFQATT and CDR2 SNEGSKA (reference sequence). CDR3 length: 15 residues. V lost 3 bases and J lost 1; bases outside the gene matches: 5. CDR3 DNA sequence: TGCAGTGCTAGGTTAGCGGGGGGACTCCAAGAGACCCAGTACTTC. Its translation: CSARLAGGLQETQYF.

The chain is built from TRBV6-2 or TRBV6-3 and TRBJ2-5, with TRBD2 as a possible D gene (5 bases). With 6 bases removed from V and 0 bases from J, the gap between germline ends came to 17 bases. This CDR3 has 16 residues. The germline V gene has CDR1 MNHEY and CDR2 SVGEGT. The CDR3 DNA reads TGTGCCAGCAGCTCCCAGGTCGCGGGCTACCAAGAGACCCAGTACTTC. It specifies CASSSQVAGYQETQYF.

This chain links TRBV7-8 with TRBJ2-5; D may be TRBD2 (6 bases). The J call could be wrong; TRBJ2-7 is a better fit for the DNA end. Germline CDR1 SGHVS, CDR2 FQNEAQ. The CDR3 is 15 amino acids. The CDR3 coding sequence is TGTGCCAGCATCGCTGGTGGGGACTTCTCCTACGAGCAGTACTTC. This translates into CASIAGGDFSYEQYF.

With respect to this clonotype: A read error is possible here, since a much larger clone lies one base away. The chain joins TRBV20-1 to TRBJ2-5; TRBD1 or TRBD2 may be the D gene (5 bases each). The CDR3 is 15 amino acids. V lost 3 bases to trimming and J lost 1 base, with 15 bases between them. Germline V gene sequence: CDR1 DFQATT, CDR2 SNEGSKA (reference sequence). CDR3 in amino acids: CSASQGVGFQETQYF. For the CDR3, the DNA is TGCAGTGCTAGCCAGGGAGTGGGGTTCCAAGAGACCCAGTACTTC.